Sequencing of this T cell receptor (beta chain) was carried out in a study of cytomegalovirus exposure and HLA in healthy donors. Broader study findings: Most TCR sequences proved rare, with some public TCRs found in many donors. Analysis performed later found roughly 18,000 TCR beta sequences associated with HLA alleles at 0.05 false discovery rate. Later analysis associated a missense DCLRE1C variant with TCR beta V- and J-gene trimming.

Amplification used 60 Vbeta primers and 13 Jbeta primers. Repertoires were generated with immunoSEQ multiplex PCR, while TCRdb's copy carries only in-frame clones and drops some. The table has around 100,000 clones, over 75% seen once. On this clone itself: Its antigen is currently unknown.

Germline V gene lookup returns CDR1 GTSNPN and CDR2 SVGIG (reference sequence). This CDR3 region has 14 residues. Trimming took off 3 bases at V and 10 bases at J, with 16 bases between the two ends. The source of this sequence is a woman aged 25-40 years in good health and CMV-seropositive. Input material: PBMCs. This chain links TRBV30 with TRBJ1-6; D unresolved. CDR3 sequence (DNA): TGTGCCTGGAGCCTGACCGGGATAGAATCACCCCTCCACTTT. Translated, it gives CAWSLTGIESPLHF. Filled out from reference TRBV30 and TRBJ1-6, the complete variable domain reads SQTIHQWPATLVQPVGSPLSLECTVEGTSNPNLYWYRQAAGRGLQLLFYSVGIGQISSEVPQNLSASRPQDRQFILSSKKLLLSDSGFYLCAWSLTGIESPLHFGNGTRLTVT.